One sample yielded the 10 T cell receptor beta chains listed below, sequenced in a study of vaccination and CD4 T cells after COVID-19. Treatment described: roughly ten-day PBMC culture with coronavirus spike peptide pools or control peptides (ViraFEST assay). An unexposed donor provided the CD4+ T cells, which were collected before the COVID-19 pandemic (2011-2018). For these TCRs, the target antigens are not known. An Oncomine TCR Beta short-read assay was used to sequence the DNA from cultured CD4+ T cells. Via MiXCR, TCRdb re-called the PCR reads, giving one row per CDR3 protein. The repertoire holds approximately 3,800 distinct CDR3 sequences, with 71% as singletons. Material: CD4+ T cells from blood, cultured in vitro. The receptor source for this set is a human donor in good health.

With regard to this clonotype: One end of the junction is discordant with germline, which a read error may explain. This chain connects TRBV5-3 to TRBJ2-3, with 11 bases matching TRBD2. TRBV5-3 is classed as an ORF, of uncertain function. This CDR3 region has 17 residues. This CDR3 is CASSLRLAGSLTDTQYF. The CDR3 bases are TGTGCCAGCAGCTTAAGACTAGCGGGAAGCCTCACAGATACGCAGTATTTT.

This clonotype was recorded only once. The CDR3: CASSQALRLGGFYEQYF. CDR3 coding DNA: TGCGCCAGCAGCCAAGCCCTCCGTCTGGGGGGCTTCTACGAGCAGTACTTC. The chain couples TRBV4-1 to TRBJ2-7; D possibly uses TRBD1 or TRBD2 (6 bases each). V lost 1 base and J 3 bases, leaving 19 bases between the germline ends. Germline CDR1 and CDR2: MGHRA and YSYEKL. CDR3 length: 17 residues.

V gene TRBV6-2 or TRBV6-3 combines with J gene TRBJ1-6; possibly TRBD1 for D (5 bases). Between the trimmed V and J ends, which lost 4 bases and 3 bases, there was a span of 10 bases. This CDR3 is 15 amino acids long. Germline CDR1 is MNHEY and CDR2 is SVGEGT. The CDR3 loop is CASSSRQSYNSPLHF. CDR3 DNA sequence: TGTGCCAGCAGTTCGCGACAGAGCTATAATTCACCCCTCCACTTT.

The CDR3: CASSLLGTGRMNTEAFF. For the CDR3, the DNA is TGTGCCAGCAGTTTACTCGGTACAGGTCGGATGAACACTGAAGCTTTCTTT. V is TRBV27 and J is TRBJ1-1, with TRBD1 as a possible D gene (5 bases). Germline CDR1 is MNHEY and CDR2 is SMNVEV (reference sequence). This CDR3 region has 17 residues. V gave up 2 bases and J gave up 0 bases, with 16 bases separating them.

The chain recombines TRBV20-1 with TRBJ2-5; possible D gene TRBD2, 5 bases. Trimming pared 6 bases from V and 0 bases from J, leaving 8 bases between. The CDR3 loop spans 12 amino acids. Germline V gene sequence: CDR1 DFQATT, CDR2 SNEGSKA (reference sequence). This chain's CDR3 is CSAPTNQETQYF. CDR3 coding DNA: TGCAGTGCCCCGACTAACCAAGAGACCCAGTACTTC.

The chain carries TRBV4-1 and TRBJ1-5; D remains unclear. The CDR3 consists of 13 residues. In germline, CDR1 is MGHRA, CDR2 YSYEKL. The V gene lost 4 bases and the J gene lost 5 bases, with 9 bases spanning the gap. The CDR3 region is CASSLNLDQPQHF. The DNA for the CDR3 is TGCGCCAGCAGCCTAAATTTGGATCAGCCCCAGCATTTT.

The chain carries TRBV25-1 and TRBJ1-4; D remains unclear. The CDR3 spans 15 residues. V was pared by 3 bases and J by 12 bases, with 20 bases between. Germline CDR1 is MGHDK and CDR2 is SYGVNS. In DNA, the CDR3 is TGTGCCAGCAGTGAGGCAGGAGCCCTGGGTGGGGAACTGTTTTTT. Its translation: CASSEAGALGGELFF. The whole variable domain, remainder taken from reference TRBV25-1 and TRBJ1-4, is EADIYQTPRYLVIGTGKKITLECSQTMGHDKMYWYQQDPGMELHLIHYSYGVNSTEKGDLSSESTVSRIRTEHFPLTLESARPSHTSQYLCASSEAGALGGELFFGSGTQLSVL.

This clonotype was found once. The chain joins TRBV2 to TRBJ1-1, with 7 positions matching TRBD1. The CDR3 loop spans 16 amino acids. Per the germline V gene, CDR1 is SNHLY and CDR2 is FYNNEI. Trimming cost V 5 bases and J 0 bases; bases outside gene matches: 9. The CDR3 protein is CASSPSTGALNTEAFF. Written as DNA, the CDR3 is TGTGCCAGCAGTCCATCAACAGGGGCTTTGAACACTGAAGCTTTCTTT.

The chain recombines TRBV12-3 or TRBV12-4 with TRBJ2-5, with TRBD1 matching 8 bases. CDR3 size: 13 residues. V was pared by 5 bases and J by 5 bases, with 4 bases of the junction left unmatched. CDR3 DNA sequence: TGTGCCAGCAGTACCAGGGGGCGGGAGACCCAGTACTTC. Its protein product is CASSTRGRETQYF.

The chain uses TRBV6-5 and TRBJ2-5; the match to TRBD2 covers 9 bases. Germline CDR1 and CDR2: MNHEY and SVGAGI. V dropped 0 bases and J dropped 3; count of bases not matched to a gene: 8. CDR3 length: 17 amino acids. This CDR3 is CASSYSFAGGGEETQYF. The DNA of the CDR3 is TGTGCCAGCAGTTACTCCTTTGCGGGAGGGGGTGAAGAGACCCAGTACTTC.